This TCR beta chain was captured by sequencing in a study of blood T cells in healthy people across ages. General study points: Expanded clonotype shifts may have been confounded, as the donors had an unknown CMV status.

The CDR3 runs 15 residues. CDR1 is MNHEY and CDR2 is SVGEGT in the germline V gene. Alongside a J-beta primer mix, a sample-barcoded 5' primer served in a second PCR lasting about 6 to 12 cycles. Each of the cDNA molecules was tagged by a template-switch adaptor with 12 random nucleotides. TCRdb analysed the 5' RACE reads with MiXCR anew, one entry per CDR3 protein. Of approximately 1,100,000 distinct CDR3 sequences listed, around 43% are singletons. This clonotype was seen only a few times. Its antigen is currently unknown. At one end, the junction sequence differs from germline, possibly due to a read error.

The chain employs TRBV6-2 or TRBV6-3 and TRBJ2-5; 9 bases align to TRBD2. The clonotype comes from a woman aged 60-70 years in good health. The specimen was blood. The CDR3: CASSMRTSAQETQYF. In nucleotides, the CDR3 is TGTGCCAGCAGTATGAGGACTAGCGCTCAAGAGACCCAGTACTTT.